Below are 10 T cell receptor beta chains sequenced from a single sample in a study of cytomegalovirus exposure and HLA in healthy donors. The PCR was carried out with 60 Vbeta primers and 13 Jbeta primers. Profiling relied on immunoSEQ multiplex PCR, and the TCRdb table lists in-frame clones only, not all of them. Here the sample spans 70,000 to 95,000 clones, over 75% being singletons. Sequencing input: PBMCs. These receptors came from a man aged 18 to 35 in good health and CMV-seronegative.

The V call is TRBV5-1, the J call TRBJ2-5; TRBD2 aligns across 9 bases. The CDR3 covers 17 residues. With 3 bases clipped from V and 1 base from J, the junction kept 10 bases outside the gene matches. Per germline, CDR1 SGHRS and CDR2 YFSETQ. This CDR3 is CASSWRVRGGPQETQYF. The CDR3 DNA sequence: TGCGCCAGCAGCTGGAGGGTGCGGGGGGGCCCCCAAGAGACCCAGTACTTC. Full variable domain (missing parts from reference TRBV5-1 and TRBJ2-5): KAGVTQTPRYLIKTRGQQVTLSCSPISGHRSVSWYQQTPGQGLQFLFEYFSETQRNKGNFPGRFSGRQFSNSRSEMNVSTLELGDSALYLCASSWRVRGGPQETQYFGPGTRLLVL.

The genes are TRBV30 and TRBJ1-1; D call uncertain. The germline V gene has CDR1 GTSNPN and CDR2 SVGIG (reference sequence). V lost 4 bases to trimming and J lost 3 bases, with 18 bases between them. The CDR3 totals 15 residues. CDR3: CAWTTTNRYHTEAFF. The CDR3 nucleotides read TGTGCCTGGACGACAACGAACAGATACCACACTGAAGCTTTCTTT.

The rearrangement joins TRBV5-1 to TRBJ2-1, with 9 positions matching TRBD2. From germline, CDR1 is SGHRS and CDR2 YFSETQ. This CDR3 spans 15 amino acids. V lost 4 bases and J lost 8; bases outside the gene matches: 10. The CDR3 nucleotides read TGCGCCAGCAGCCCTCTAGCGGGGACCCAAGATGAGCAGTTCTTC. Amino acid sequence: CASSPLAGTQDEQFF.

The chain has TRBV6-5 and TRBJ2-5; 10 bases fit TRBD2. The trim removed 2 bases at V and 4 bases at J, leaving 4 bases unmatched. From germline, CDR1 is MNHEY and CDR2 SVGAGI. The CDR3 has 15 amino acids. The CDR3 is CASSYSGGAGETQYF. The CDR3 DNA follows: TGTGCCAGCAGTTACAGCGGGGGGGCGGGAGAGACCCAGTACTTC.

The chain combines TRBV18 with TRBJ1-1; D not certain. CDR1 is KGHSH and CDR2 is LQKENI in the germline V gene. The CDR3 is 13 amino acids. V was shortened by 3 bases and J by 1 base, with 6 bases between the two germline ends. Here the CDR3 DNA reads TGTGCCAGCTCACCGTCAGAGAACACTGAAGCTTTCTTT. Its protein is CASSPSENTEAFF.

The J gene is TRBJ2-7, the V gene TRBV5-6, with a weak D call TRBD2 (7 bases). V lost 4 bases, J lost 4 bases, and 15 bases lay in between. CDR1 is SGHDT, CDR2 YYEEEE, per germline. The CDR3 has 14 residues. The CDR3 DNA is TGTGCCAGCAGCCGAGGGGGGGGCGAGTACGAGCAGTACTTC. Protein: CASSRGGGEYEQYF.

The chain has TRBV19 and TRBJ2-7, with 8 bases fitting TRBD1. The V gene end was trimmed by 3 bases and the J gene end by 1 base; junction bases not matched to a gene: 2. The CDR3 totals 14 residues. CDR1 and CDR2 from the germline V gene are LNHDA and SQIVND (reference sequence). In DNA, the CDR3 is TGTGCCAGTAGTATTTACAGGGGGTCCTACGAGCAGTACTTC. It is translated as CASSIYRGSYEQYF.

The V call is TRBV9, the J call TRBJ2-1, with a tentative D call TRBD1 (5 bases). This CDR3 region has 15 residues. Trimming left V 4 bases short and J 3 bases short, with 14 bases between. Per the germline V gene, CDR1 is SGDLS and CDR2 is YYNGEE. CDR3 amino acids: CASSQEGAHYNEQFF. In DNA form, the CDR3 reads TGTGCCAGCAGCCAAGAAGGGGCCCACTACAATGAGCAGTTCTTC.

This clone was detected once. V usage is TRBV5-6 and J usage is TRBJ1-1; TRBD1 agrees at 7 bases. CDR1 is SGHDT, CDR2 YYEEEE, per germline. V was pared by 2 bases and J by 1 base, with 8 bases of the junction left unmatched. The CDR3 length is 16 residues. In nucleotides, the CDR3 is TGTGCCAGCAGCTTTACCGTGGGACAGACGAACACTGAAGCTTTCTTT. This codes for CASSFTVGQTNTEAFF.

The chain joins TRBV25-1 to TRBJ1-6; D gene unclear. V was cut by 4 bases and J by 2 bases, with 6 bases left in between. Germline V gene data show CDR1 as MGHDK and CDR2 as SYGVNS. The CDR3 extends over 14 amino acids. DNA of the CDR3: TGTGCCAGCAGTGTGGGCCCCTATAATTCACCCCTCCACTTT. This gives the protein CASSVGPYNSPLHF.